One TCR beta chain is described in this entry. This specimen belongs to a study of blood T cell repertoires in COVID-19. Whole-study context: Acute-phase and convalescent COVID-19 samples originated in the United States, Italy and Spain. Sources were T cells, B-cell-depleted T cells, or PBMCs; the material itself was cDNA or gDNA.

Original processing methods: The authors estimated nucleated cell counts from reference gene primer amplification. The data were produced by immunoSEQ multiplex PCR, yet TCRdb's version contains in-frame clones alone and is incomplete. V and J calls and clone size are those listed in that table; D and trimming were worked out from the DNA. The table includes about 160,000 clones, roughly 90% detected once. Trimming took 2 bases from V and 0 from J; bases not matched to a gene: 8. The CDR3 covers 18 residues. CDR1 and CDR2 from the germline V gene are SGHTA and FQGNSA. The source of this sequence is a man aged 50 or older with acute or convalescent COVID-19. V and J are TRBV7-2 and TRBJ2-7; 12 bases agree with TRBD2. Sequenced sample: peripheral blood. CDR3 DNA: TGTGCCAGCAGCTTATTTTCACTAGCGGGAGGAGGCTCCTACGAGCAGTACTTC. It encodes CASSLFSLAGGGSYEQYF.